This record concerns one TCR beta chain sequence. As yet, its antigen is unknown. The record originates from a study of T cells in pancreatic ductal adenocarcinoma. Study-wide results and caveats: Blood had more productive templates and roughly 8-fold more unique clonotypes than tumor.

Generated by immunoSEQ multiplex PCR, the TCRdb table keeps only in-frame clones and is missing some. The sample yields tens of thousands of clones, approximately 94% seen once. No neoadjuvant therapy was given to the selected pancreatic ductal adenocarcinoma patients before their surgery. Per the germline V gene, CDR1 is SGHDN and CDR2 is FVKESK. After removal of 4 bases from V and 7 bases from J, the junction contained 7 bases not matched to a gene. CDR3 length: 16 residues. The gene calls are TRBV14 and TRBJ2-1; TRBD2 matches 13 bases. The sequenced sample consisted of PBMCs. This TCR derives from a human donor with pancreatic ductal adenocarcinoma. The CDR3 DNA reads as TGTGCCAGCAGCCCCCGGACTAGCGGGAGCGTGAATGAGCAGTTCTTC. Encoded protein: CASSPRTSGSVNEQFF.